Sequencing of this T cell receptor beta chain was carried out in a study of early T cells in non-severe SARS-CoV-2 infection. Looking at the study overall: RNA in bulk from unsorted whole blood was sequenced, and chains were unpaired.

The table lists this clonotype with many counts. What it binds is unknown. The junction does not match germline at one end; this may be a read error. Study outcomes and limitations: Matches to VDJdb favored anti-spike CD8 responses and missed private and CD4 specificities.

The protocol attached unique molecular identifiers to individual cDNA molecules. MiXCR, run by TCRdb on the 5' RACE reads, gives a single entry per CDR3 protein. The table includes about 58,000 distinct CDR3 sequences, roughly 13% detected once. The CDR3 runs to 13 residues. CDR1 SGHRS and CDR2 YFSETQ come from the germline V gene. This clonotype originated in an adult who was a healthcare worker with PCR-confirmed SARS-CoV-2 infection or an uninfected control (not recorded which). This chain joins TRBV5-1 and TRBJ2-7; D gene ambiguous. The specimen was whole blood. The CDR3 sequence: CASSLRESYEQYF. CDR3 coding DNA: TGTGCCAGCAGTTTACGTGAATCCTACGAGCAGTACTTC.